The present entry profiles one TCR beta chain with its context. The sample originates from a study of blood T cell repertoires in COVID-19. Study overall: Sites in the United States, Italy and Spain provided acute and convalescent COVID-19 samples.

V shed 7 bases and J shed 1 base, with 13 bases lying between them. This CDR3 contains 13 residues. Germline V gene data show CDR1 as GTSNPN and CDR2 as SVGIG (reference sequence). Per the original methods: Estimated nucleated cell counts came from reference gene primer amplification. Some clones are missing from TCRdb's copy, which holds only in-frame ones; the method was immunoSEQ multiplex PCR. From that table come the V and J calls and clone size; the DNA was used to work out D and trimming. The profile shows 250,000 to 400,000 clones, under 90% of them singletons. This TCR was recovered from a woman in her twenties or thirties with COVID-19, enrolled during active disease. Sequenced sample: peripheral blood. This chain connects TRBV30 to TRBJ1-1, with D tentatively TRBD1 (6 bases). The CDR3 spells CASSRGQNTEAFF. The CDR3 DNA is TGTGCCTCAAGTAGGGGACAGAACACTGAAGCTTTCTTT.